A single sample gave rise to the 4 T cell receptor beta chains below, sequenced in a study of T cell responses to AZD1222 COVID-19 vaccine. Assay used: immunoSEQ multiplex PCR; TCRdb lists only in-frame clones, some missing. The sample gives more than 95,000 clones, around 83% of which show up once; about 25% is in the top ten. The sample in question was peripheral blood, obtained 28 days after the second AZD1222 dose. The receptor set was obtained from an adult who received the AZD1222 COVID-19 vaccine.

J is TRBJ1-1 and V is TRBV7-9; D unclear. V was trimmed by 5 bases and J by 5 bases, leaving 12 bases between them. Germline assignment: CDR1 SEHNR and CDR2 FQNEAQ (reference sequence). There are 13 residues in the CDR3. The CDR3 sequence is CASSPLRQTEAFF. Here the CDR3 DNA reads TGTGCCAGCAGCCCGCTTCGGCAGACTGAAGCTTTCTTT.

Ten or more counts support this clone. V usage is TRBV4-1 and J usage is TRBJ2-2; TRBD1 agrees at 8 bases. This CDR3 contains 17 residues. Looked up from germline, CDR1 is MGHRA and CDR2 is YSYEKL. The V and J ends lost 0 bases and 5 bases, in that order; junction bases with no gene match: 8. CDR3 protein: CASSQDPRTGSTGELFF. The DNA of the CDR3 is TGCGCCAGCAGCCAAGATCCTAGGACAGGGTCTACCGGGGAGCTGTTTTTT.

This chain joins TRBV11-2 and TRBJ1-2; tentative D call: TRBD1 (5 bases). CDR3 size: 14 residues. With 4 bases removed from V and 2 bases from J, the gap between germline ends came to 11 bases. CDR1 and CDR2 (germline): SGHAT, FQNNGV. The CDR3 loop is CASSYGAANYGYTF. The DNA for the CDR3 is TGTGCCAGCAGCTACGGGGCAGCCAACTATGGCTACACCTTC.

The chain couples TRBV2 to TRBJ2-7, with TRBD1 as a possible D gene (6 bases). The germline V gene encodes CDR1 SNHLY and CDR2 FYNNEI. Trimming pared 7 bases from V and 2 bases from J, leaving 9 bases between. This CDR3 has 12 amino acids. The DNA of the CDR3 is TGTGCCAGCACGAGGGGGACCTACGAGCAGTACTTC. It codes for CASTRGTYEQYF.